This T cell receptor beta chain was sequenced during a study of metastatic and nonmetastatic thyroid tumors. Overall study context: Peripheral blood and tumor or nodule samples from malignant and benign thyroid patients were compared.

Regarding the study as a whole: When malignant thyroid tumors were compared with benign nodules, TCR beta diversity was reportedly significantly higher in the malignant tumors. This held in both blood and tumor samples.

With MiXCR, TCRdb reprocessed the PCR reads. The sample includes 40,000 to 55,000 clones, approximately 15% seen only once; the top ten take about 20%. By proportion, this clone is medium-sized. Its antigen is unknown. V was shortened by 1 base and J by 0 bases, with 10 bases between the two germline ends. The CDR3 consists of 16 residues. All patients reached thyroid surgery having received no treatment beforehand. This sequence originates from a female donor with papillary thyroid cancer or a benign thyroid nodule (not recorded which). Some clones in this sample may be carry-over from other donors' samples. V and J are TRBV12-3 or TRBV12-4 and TRBJ2-1, with D possibly TRBD2 on 6 matching bases. Specimen: blood. The CDR3 DNA follows: TGTGCCAGCAGTTTAGGTCGGGAGAGCTCCTACAATGAGCAGTTCTTC. Translated: CASSLGRESSYNEQFF.